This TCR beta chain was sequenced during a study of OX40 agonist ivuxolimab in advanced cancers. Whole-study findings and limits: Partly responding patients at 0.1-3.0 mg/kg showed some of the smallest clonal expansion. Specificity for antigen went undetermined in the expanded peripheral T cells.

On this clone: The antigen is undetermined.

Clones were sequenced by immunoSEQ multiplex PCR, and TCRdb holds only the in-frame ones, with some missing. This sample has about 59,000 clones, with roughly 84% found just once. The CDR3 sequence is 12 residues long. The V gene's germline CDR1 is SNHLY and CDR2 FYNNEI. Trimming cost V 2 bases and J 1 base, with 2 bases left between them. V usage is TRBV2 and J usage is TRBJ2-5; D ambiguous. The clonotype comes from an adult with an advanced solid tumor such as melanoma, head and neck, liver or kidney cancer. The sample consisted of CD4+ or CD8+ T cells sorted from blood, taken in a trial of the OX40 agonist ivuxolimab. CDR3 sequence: CASSELQETQYF. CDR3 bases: TGTGCCAGCAGTGAACTCCAAGAGACCCAGTACTTC.